This TCR beta chain was obtained from a study of blood T cell repertoires in COVID-19. Turning to the study itself: Acute and convalescent COVID-19 samples came from the United States, Italy and Spain.

As originally analysed: Amplification of reference gene primers was used by the study to estimate nucleated cell counts. Sequencing used immunoSEQ multiplex PCR; TCRdb keeps in-frame clones, though not all of them. That table supplies the V and J calls and clone size; D and trimming were determined from the DNA. This sample carries 240,000 or so clones, about 85% of them seen once, and the ten largest clones take more than 1.5%. This CDR3 has 13 residues. Germline-derived CDR1 and CDR2 are KGHDR and SFDVKD. V was cut by 5 bases and J by 6 bases, with 10 bases left in between. This TCR came from a man between 25 and 39 years old who had recovered from COVID-19. The gene calls are TRBV24-1 and TRBJ2-1; a weak D match, TRBD1 (5 bases). Sample: peripheral blood. Here the CDR3 DNA reads TGTGCCACCAGTGCCCAGGGTCTCAATGAGCAGTTCTTC. Its protein product is CATSAQGLNEQFF.